Listed here are 5 T cell receptor beta chains from one sample, sequenced in a study of T-cell reconstitution after alpha-beta-depleted transplantation in children. During its preparation, the TCRbeta library received unique molecular identifiers. TCRdb analysed the PCR reads with MiXCR anew, one entry per CDR3 protein. The sample carries some 350,000 distinct CDR3 sequences, about 9.3% recorded once. The sample here was PBMCs from the stem cell graft donor, taken from the stem cell graft. Receptors originate from a human donor who donated a stem cell graft to a child with acute lymphoblastic leukemia.

The rearrangement joins TRBV10-1 to TRBJ1-1; possibly TRBD1 for D (6 bases). Trimming stripped 9 bases from V and 1 base from J, with 21 bases between. CDR3 size: 16 residues. Per the germline V gene, CDR1 is WNHNN and CDR2 is SYGVQD (reference sequence). CDR3 protein: CASLAGGARGNTEAFF. CDR3 nucleotide sequence: TGCGCCAGTCTGGCGGGGGGGGCTCGGGGGAACACTGAAGCTTTCTTT.

V usage is TRBV11-3 and J usage is TRBJ2-1, with 9 bases identical to TRBD1. CDR3 length: 16 residues. CDR1 is SGHNT, CDR2 YENEEA, per germline. Germline trimming cut 5 bases from V and 3 bases from J; bases unmatched to any gene: 8. The CDR3 DNA is TGTGCCAGCAGCGGCACAGGGGGCTCCAACTACAATGAGCAGTTCTTC. It is translated as CASSGTGGSNYNEQFF.

In this sample, this clonotype turned up a few times. The V gene is TRBV7-9, the J gene TRBJ2-2, with 9 bases that match TRBD2. CDR1 and CDR2 from the germline V gene are SEHNR and FQNEAQ (reference sequence). The trim removed 2 bases at V and 5 bases at J, leaving 6 bases unmatched. CDR3 length: 16 residues. The CDR3, as DNA: TGTGCCAGCAGCTTACCTAGCGGGGCGAGGACCGGGGAGCTGTTTTTT. This gives the protein CASSLPSGARTGELFF.

This clonotype has more than one count but fewer than ten. The rearrangement joins TRBV19 to TRBJ2-7, with D perhaps matching TRBD1 (6 bases). In germline, CDR1 is LNHDA, CDR2 SQIVND (reference sequence). This CDR3 spans 14 amino acids. Trimming stripped 4 bases from V and 3 bases from J, with 13 bases between. The CDR3 loop reads CASSTSGTFYEQYF. CDR3 DNA: TGTGCCAGTAGTACCTCCGGGACATTCTACGAGCAGTACTTC.

This clonotype was seen a handful of times. The CDR3 DNA reads TGTGCCAGCAGCCAAGATGAGGGGGGCGGGAGTTCCCACAATGAGCAGTTCTTC. This translates into CASSQDEGGGSSHNEQFF. This sequence joins TRBV4-2 and TRBJ2-1; weak D call: TRBD2 (7 bases). Germline lookup yields CDR1 LGHNA and CDR2 YNFKEQ. V was cut by 0 bases and J by 5 bases, with 20 bases left in between. This CDR3 region has 18 residues.